The rows below give T cell receptor beta chains drawn from one sample of a study of T cell responses to AZD1222 COVID-19 vaccine. The repertoire was sequenced with immunoSEQ multiplex PCR; TCRdb's copy has only in-frame clones and lacks some. The table records some 200,000 clones, approximately 94% of them present only once. The sequenced sample was peripheral blood, obtained 28 days after the second dose of the MenACWY control vaccine. All receptors derive from an adult who received the MenACWY meningococcal vaccine as a control. CDR3s include the opening cysteine and the closing phenylalanine or tryptophan. Each record gives: V gene, J gene, clone size, D gene, CDR3 protein, CDR3 DNA. The D gene is left open where the match is weak. Rows give clone size only sometimes, using once, few, many, or a class for an expanded clone.

v_gene: TRBV6-2/TRBV6-3; j_gene: TRBJ1-1; abundance: .; d_gene: .; CDR3aa: CASSYKGQFAEAFF; CDR3nt: TGTGCCAGCAGTTACAAAGGACAGTTTGCTGAAGCTTTCTTT
v_gene: TRBV11-3; j_gene: TRBJ2-2; abundance: .; d_gene: .; CDR3aa: CASSLDSSGELFF; CDR3nt: TGTGCCAGCAGCTTAGATTCTTCCGGGGAGCTGTTTTTT
v_gene: TRBV9; j_gene: TRBJ2-7; abundance: .; d_gene: .; CDR3aa: CASSPTGTYEQYF; CDR3nt: TGTGCCAGCAGCCCCACCGGAACATACGAGCAGTACTTC
v_gene: TRBV9; j_gene: TRBJ2-7; abundance: .; d_gene: .; CDR3aa: CASSVGGPSYEQYF; CDR3nt: TGTGCCAGCAGCGTAGGGGGGCCCTCCTACGAGCAGTACTTC
v_gene: TRBV6-5; j_gene: TRBJ1-1; abundance: .; d_gene: .; CDR3aa: CASIQGLLDTEAFF; CDR3nt: TGTGCCAGCATCCAGGGACTCCTGGACACTGAAGCTTTCTTT
v_gene: TRBV2; j_gene: TRBJ1-5; abundance: .; d_gene: .; CDR3aa: CASSGKGFNQPQHF; CDR3nt: TGTGCCAGCAGTGGGAAGGGATTCAATCAGCCCCAGCATTTT
v_gene: TRBV5-4; j_gene: TRBJ2-2; abundance: .; d_gene: TRBD1; CDR3aa: CASSNRGRVTGELFF; CDR3nt: TGTGCCAGCAGCAACAGGGGGCGGGTAACCGGGGAGCTGTTTTTT
v_gene: TRBV19; j_gene: TRBJ1-2; abundance: .; d_gene: .; CDR3aa: CASSIDGSGPRYGYTF; CDR3nt: TGTGCCAGTAGTATAGATGGATCCGGCCCTAGATATGGCTACACCTTC
v_gene: TRBV28; j_gene: TRBJ1-5; abundance: .; d_gene: .; CDR3aa: CASSYPTGISNQPQHF; CDR3nt: TGTGCCAGCAGTTACCCAACAGGGATATCCAATCAGCCCCAGCATTTT
v_gene: TRBV11-2; j_gene: TRBJ1-5; abundance: .; d_gene: .; CDR3aa: CASSADNNQPQHF; CDR3nt: TGTGCCAGCAGCGCCGACAACAATCAGCCCCAGCATTTT
v_gene: TRBV10-3; j_gene: TRBJ2-3; abundance: .; d_gene: .; CDR3aa: CAIGGTDTQYF; CDR3nt: TGTGCCATCGGGGGAACAGATACGCAGTATTTT
v_gene: TRBV28; j_gene: TRBJ1-1; abundance: once; d_gene: .; CDR3aa: CASSGFEGLNTEAFF; CDR3nt: TGTGCCAGCAGTGGATTCGAGGGCCTTAACACTGAAGCTTTCTTT
v_gene: TRBV6-1; j_gene: TRBJ2-3; abundance: .; d_gene: .; CDR3aa: CASSSIGQSTDTQYF; CDR3nt: TGTGCCAGCAGTTCCATTGGACAGAGCACAGATACGCAGTATTTT
v_gene: TRBV27; j_gene: TRBJ2-7; abundance: .; d_gene: TRBD1; CDR3aa: CASSGRDRAKYEQYF; CDR3nt: TGTGCCAGCAGTGGCCGGGACAGGGCGAAATACGAGCAGTACTTC
v_gene: TRBV28; j_gene: TRBJ1-5; abundance: .; d_gene: TRBD1; CDR3aa: CASSDRDRDYSNQPQHF; CDR3nt: TGTGCCAGCAGCGACCGGGACAGGGATTATAGCAATCAGCCCCAGCATTTT
v_gene: TRBV30; j_gene: TRBJ2-1; abundance: .; d_gene: TRBD2; CDR3aa: CAWRSQSSGVYNEQFF; CDR3nt: TGTGCCTGGAGGAGTCAGTCTAGCGGGGTGTACAATGAGCAGTTCTTC
v_gene: TRBV9; j_gene: TRBJ1-1; abundance: .; d_gene: TRBD1; CDR3aa: CASSARTGNEAFF; CDR3nt: TGTGCCAGCAGCGCCCGGACAGGGAATGAAGCTTTCTTT
v_gene: TRBV7-2; j_gene: TRBJ2-5; abundance: .; d_gene: TRBD1; CDR3aa: CASSPYLGGQVQTQYF; CDR3nt: TGTGCCAGCAGCCCATACTTAGGGGGCCAGGTTCAGACCCAGTACTTC
v_gene: TRBV6-2/TRBV6-3; j_gene: TRBJ1-1; abundance: .; d_gene: .; CDR3aa: CASSPSYVAEAFF; CDR3nt: TGTGCCAGCAGCCCGTCGTATGTCGCTGAAGCTTTCTTT
v_gene: TRBV9; j_gene: TRBJ2-5; abundance: .; d_gene: .; CDR3aa: CASSVAGSLIETQYF; CDR3nt: TGTGCCAGCAGCGTAGCGGGCAGTTTGATCGAGACCCAGTACTTC
v_gene: TRBV7-2; j_gene: TRBJ1-1; abundance: .; d_gene: .; CDR3aa: CAGHTFLNTEAFF; CDR3nt: TGTGCCGGTCACACATTTCTGAACACTGAAGCTTTCTTT
v_gene: TRBV7-9; j_gene: TRBJ2-7; abundance: .; d_gene: .; CDR3aa: CASSLSAYEQYF; CDR3nt: TGTGCCAGCAGCTTATCAGCTTACGAGCAGTACTTC
v_gene: TRBV19; j_gene: TRBJ1-1; abundance: .; d_gene: .; CDR3aa: CASSPTAILAEAFF; CDR3nt: TGTGCCAGTAGTCCAACGGCAATTTTGGCTGAAGCTTTCTTT
v_gene: TRBV7-9; j_gene: TRBJ2-2; abundance: .; d_gene: .; CDR3aa: CASSLGPGELFF; CDR3nt: TGTGCCAGCAGCTTGGGGCCCGGGGAGCTGTTTTTT
v_gene: TRBV28; j_gene: TRBJ1-2; abundance: .; d_gene: TRBD1; CDR3aa: CASSLADRGYGYTF; CDR3nt: TGTGCCAGCAGTTTAGCCGACAGGGGCTATGGCTACACCTTC
v_gene: TRBV9; j_gene: TRBJ2-3; abundance: .; d_gene: TRBD2; CDR3aa: CASSVRAGGGDTQYF; CDR3nt: TGTGCCAGCAGCGTCCGAGCGGGAGGGGGCGATACGCAGTATTTT
v_gene: TRBV6-2/TRBV6-3; j_gene: TRBJ1-5; abundance: once; d_gene: .; CDR3aa: CASSPRTATQPQHF; CDR3nt: TGTGCCAGCAGCCCTCGGACTGCAACTCAGCCCCAGCATTTT
v_gene: TRBV5-1; j_gene: TRBJ2-5; abundance: .; d_gene: TRBD2; CDR3aa: CASSPGTSQLETQYF; CDR3nt: TGCGCCAGCAGCCCCGGGACTAGCCAGTTGGAGACCCAGTACTTC
v_gene: TRBV7-9; j_gene: TRBJ1-2; abundance: .; d_gene: TRBD1; CDR3aa: CASSLVGTDLIYGYTF; CDR3nt: TGTGCCAGCAGCTTAGTAGGGACAGACCTTATCTATGGCTACACCTTC
v_gene: TRBV7-8; j_gene: TRBJ1-5; abundance: .; d_gene: .; CDR3aa: CASSLKGGLNQPQHF; CDR3nt: TGTGCCAGCAGCTTAAAAGGGGGGCTCAATCAGCCCCAGCATTTT
v_gene: TRBV6-6; j_gene: TRBJ1-1; abundance: .; d_gene: .; CDR3aa: CASTRTQNEAFF; CDR3nt: TGTGCCAGCACCCGGACGCAGAATGAAGCTTTCTTT
v_gene: TRBV2; j_gene: TRBJ2-3; abundance: .; d_gene: .; CDR3aa: CASRRDGYTDTQYF; CDR3nt: TGTGCCAGCAGGCGGGACGGATACACAGATACGCAGTATTTT
v_gene: TRBV27; j_gene: TRBJ2-3; abundance: .; d_gene: TRBD2; CDR3aa: CASSPIAGTSGSTDTQYF; CDR3nt: TGTGCCAGCAGTCCCATCGCCGGGACTAGCGGGAGCACAGATACGCAGTATTTT
v_gene: TRBV7-9; j_gene: TRBJ2-5; abundance: .; d_gene: TRBD1; CDR3aa: CASNPQGGKETQYF; CDR3nt: TGTGCCAGCAATCCACAGGGGGGAAAAGAGACCCAGTACTTC
v_gene: TRBV7-2; j_gene: TRBJ2-5; abundance: .; d_gene: TRBD2; CDR3aa: CASSSTSGGEETQYF; CDR3nt: TGTGCCAGCAGCTCGACTAGCGGGGGGGAGGAGACCCAGTACTTC
v_gene: TRBV7-3; j_gene: TRBJ2-2; abundance: .; d_gene: .; CDR3aa: CASSFPSGELFF; CDR3nt: TGTGCCAGCAGCTTTCCATCCGGGGAGCTGTTTTTT
v_gene: TRBV7-9; j_gene: TRBJ1-1; abundance: once; d_gene: TRBD1; CDR3aa: CASSSSQGASAGAFF; CDR3nt: TGTGCCAGCAGCTCATCTCAGGGGGCGTCGGCAGGAGCTTTCTTT